This T cell receptor (beta chain) appears in the sequencing data of a study of Ad26.COV2.S vaccination and SARS-CoV-2 variants (dated by TCRdb to the early 2020s). At the level of the whole study: Donors in the vaccine arm were drawn from COV1001, a multicentre, randomized, double-blind, placebo-controlled phase I-IIa trial testing Ad26.COV2.S in healthy adults. Ad26.COV2.S was given intramuscularly at 5x10^10 or 1x10^11 viral particles, as a single shot or as two shots 56 days apart. TCRbeta repertoire sequencing was used to assess the specificity and breadth of SARS-CoV-2-reactive T cell receptors after Ad26.COV2.S vaccination. The TCR-sequenced set comprised around 30 samples: around 20 Ad26.COV2.S vaccine recipients, 5 placebo recipients and 8 SARS-CoV-2 convalescent individuals. Trial participants were randomized into five groups of five, in which low-dose or high-dose Ad26.COV2.S was given once or twice, or placebo was given on both occasions. Blinding of investigators to trial group allocation was maintained during experiments and outcome assessment. Results and caveats for the whole study, not just this receptor: It was noted by the authors that total T cell responses may have been underestimated by the TCR breadth and depth analyses. Non-spike TCR breadth was comparable between vaccine and placebo recipients, consistent with the vaccine containing only spike. The study was not powered for comparison of responses between vaccine doses or regimens. After vaccination, spike-specific CD8+ and CD4+ T cell responses were reported to show substantial breadth. Compared with placebo recipients, Ad26.COV2.S recipients showed higher spike-specific TCR breadth (P = 0.0014).

CDR1 is given as KGHSH and CDR2 as LQKENI, both from the germline V gene. From the cysteine through the phenylalanine, the CDR3 covers 13 amino acids. Of the read, only the CDR3 DNA is kept; its 39 bases are in frame from base 1. V is shortened by 2 bases, J by 7 bases, and the region joining them spans 6 bases. The immunoSEQ Assay was the method used to sequence TCRbeta CDR3 regions. After extraction, genomic DNA underwent amplification by bias-controlled multiplex PCR, followed by high-throughput sequencing. The source study handled its data this way. To quantify the absolute abundance of every unique TCRbeta CDR3 region, sequences were collapsed and filtered. T cell fraction was estimated by normalizing TCRbeta template counts to usable DNA, with usable DNA measured through amplification of reference genes found in all nucleated cells. Repertoire TCRs were annotated as SARS-CoV-2-specific when V gene, CDR3 amino acid sequence and J gene were exactly matched to a known reactive TCR set. The reference SARS-CoV-2 TCR set was obtained from MIRA and was filtered for enrichment in COVID-19-positive ImmuneCODE repertoires, whereby public or cross-reactive TCRs were removed. Based on the MIRA antigens, annotated TCRs were further analysed at the level of specific ORF or position within ORF. Depth was the summed frequency of annotated unique rearrangements, while breadth was defined as annotated unique rearrangements over total unique productive rearrangements. Group comparisons of TCR breadth used two-sided Wilcoxon rank-sum tests. Entries here come from immuneACCESS through TCRdb and include only in-frame sequences with V and J called. Some clones fail to appear in such tables; in the studies checked, an unresolved V gene covers under half of the shortfall, and the cause of the remainder is unknown. From that table come the V and J calls and clone size; the DNA was used to work out D and trimming. This sample holds around 450,000 clones; roughly 91% were observed only once. The ten largest make up about 4.5% of the sample.

The treatment or condition label, as the study defines it: some 20 received Ad26.COV2.S at low or high dose, single or two shots; 5 received placebo; per-sample allocation not given. Repertoires of vaccine and placebo recipients were sequenced from samples taken on day 63 after the first injection. Cohort 1b enrolled around 24 adults aged 18-55 years at a single site in Boston, USA, between 29 July and 7 August 2020. Ad26.COV2.S was a replication-incompetent adenovirus type 26 vector expressing a prefusion-stabilized SARS-CoV-2 spike protein from the original Wuhan strain. For this clone: The specificity of this receptor is unknown. No quality values exist for individual bases; no much larger clone is one base distant.

The source material was peripheral blood, sampled in a trial of Ad26.COV2.S vaccine versus placebo. The V gene is TRBV18 and the J gene is TRBJ1-6; the D gene lacks a confident call. This receptor was obtained from a person aged 18 to 59 who received the Ad26.COV2.S COVID-19 vaccine or a placebo. The base sequence is TGTGCCAGCTCACCAGAGACCAATTCACCCCTCCACTTT. It specifies CASSPETNSPLHF.